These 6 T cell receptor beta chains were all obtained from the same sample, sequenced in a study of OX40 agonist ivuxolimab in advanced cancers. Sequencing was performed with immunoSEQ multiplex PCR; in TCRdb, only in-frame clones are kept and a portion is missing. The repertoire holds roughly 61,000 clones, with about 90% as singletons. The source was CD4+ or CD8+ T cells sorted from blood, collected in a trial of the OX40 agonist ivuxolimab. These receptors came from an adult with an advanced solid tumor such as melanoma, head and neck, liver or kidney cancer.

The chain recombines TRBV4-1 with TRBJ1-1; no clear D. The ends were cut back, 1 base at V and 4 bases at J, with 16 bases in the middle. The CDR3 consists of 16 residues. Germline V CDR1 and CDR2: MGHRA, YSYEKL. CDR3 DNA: TGCGCCAGCAGCCAAGGGGCCCAGGCTTCCCGCACTGAAGCTTTCTTT. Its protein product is CASSQGAQASRTEAFF.

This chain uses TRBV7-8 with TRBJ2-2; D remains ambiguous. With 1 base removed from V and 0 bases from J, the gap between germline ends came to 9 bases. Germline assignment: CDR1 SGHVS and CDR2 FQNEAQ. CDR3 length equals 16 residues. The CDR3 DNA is TGTGCCAGCAGCTTAGTCCGGAGACCGAACACCGGGGAGCTGTTTTTT. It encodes CASSLVRRPNTGELFF.

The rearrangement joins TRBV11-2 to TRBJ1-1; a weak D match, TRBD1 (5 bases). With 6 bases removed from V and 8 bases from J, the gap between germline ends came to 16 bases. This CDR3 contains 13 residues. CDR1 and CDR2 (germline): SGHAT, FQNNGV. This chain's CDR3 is CASSSRGEREAFF. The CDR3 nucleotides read TGTGCCAGCAGTTCCAGAGGGGAACGGGAAGCTTTCTTT.

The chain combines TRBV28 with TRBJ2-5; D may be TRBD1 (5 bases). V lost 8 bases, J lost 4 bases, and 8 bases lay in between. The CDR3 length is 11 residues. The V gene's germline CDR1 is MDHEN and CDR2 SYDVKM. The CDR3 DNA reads TGTGCCAGCGGGCAGGGAGAGACCCAGTACTTC. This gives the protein CASGQGETQYF.

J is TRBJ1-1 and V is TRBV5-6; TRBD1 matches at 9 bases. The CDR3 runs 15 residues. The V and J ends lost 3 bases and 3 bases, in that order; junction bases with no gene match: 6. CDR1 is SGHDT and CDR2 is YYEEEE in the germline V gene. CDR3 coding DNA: TGTGCCAGCAGCTCAGGGCGACAGGGGGACACTGAAGCTTTCTTT. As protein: CASSSGRQGDTEAFF.

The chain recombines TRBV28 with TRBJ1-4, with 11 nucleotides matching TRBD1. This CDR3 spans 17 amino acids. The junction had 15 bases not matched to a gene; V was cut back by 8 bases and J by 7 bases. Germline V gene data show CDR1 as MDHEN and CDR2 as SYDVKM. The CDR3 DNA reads TGTGCCAGCGTACGGTCCGGGACAGGGGGAAGGGGTGAAAAACTGTTTTTT. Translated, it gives CASVRSGTGGRGEKLFF.